The 20 T cell receptor beta chains below come from one sample, sequenced in a study of cytomegalovirus exposure and HLA in healthy donors. Method: immunoSEQ multiplex PCR; TCRdb's copy keeps in-frame clones and lacks some. The sample gives fewer than 150,000 clones, 88% of which show up once; approximately 7.5% is in the top ten. Sequences were obtained from PBMCs. The receptors originated from a woman in her late teens or twenties in good health and CMV-seropositive.

This clone was found once. Here the CDR3 reads CASSSWTSGGFYNEQFF. CDR3 DNA sequence: TGTGCCAGCAGTTCCTGGACTAGCGGGGGATTCTACAATGAGCAGTTCTTC. The V call is TRBV27, the J call TRBJ2-1, with 13 nucleotides matching TRBD2. Losses at the gene ends were 4 bases for V and 3 bases for J; bases not matched to a gene: 6. This CDR3 is 17 amino acids long. From germline, CDR1 is MNHEY and CDR2 SMNVEV (reference sequence).

This clone was seen just once. This rearrangement joins TRBV27 to TRBJ2-5; the D gene is possibly TRBD1 (6 bases). Per germline, CDR1 MNHEY and CDR2 SMNVEV (reference sequence). CDR3 length equals 21 residues. V shed 7 bases and J shed 4 bases, with 37 bases lying between them. The CDR3 reads CASTPGQTYIFLQALVETQYF. In DNA form, the CDR3 reads TGTGCCAGCACGCCCGGACAGACTTACATATTCCTTCAAGCTCTCGTAGAGACCCAGTACTTC.

This clone was picked up many times. The rearrangement joins TRBV20-1 to TRBJ2-7; D gene uncertain. Between the trimmed V and J ends, which lost 1 base and 8 bases, there was a span of 6 bases. The CDR3 covers 10 residues. Germline V gene lookup returns CDR1 DFQATT and CDR2 SNEGSKA (reference sequence). The CDR3 loop reads CSARVGQQYF. CDR3 DNA sequence: TGCAGTGCTAGAGTTGGGCAGCAGTACTTC.

V is TRBV15 and J is TRBJ2-7; TRBD2 aligns across 7 bases. Trimming took 5 bases from V and 6 from J; bases not matched to a gene: 10. The germline CDR1 and CDR2 sequences are LNHNV and YYDKDF (reference sequence). This CDR3 is built from 14 residues. The CDR3 nucleotides read TGTGCCACCAGCCGGACTAGTTTCGGCGGCGAGCAGTACTTC. Translation: CATSRTSFGGEQYF.

The chain has TRBV5-4 and TRBJ1-6; D is unresolved. CDR1 and CDR2 (germline): SGHNT, YYREEE (reference sequence). The ends were cut back, 4 bases at V and 5 bases at J, with 10 bases in the middle. This CDR3 spans 14 amino acids. The DNA of the CDR3 is TGTGCCAGCAGCCATCAGGAAAATAATTCACCCCTCCACTTT. It codes for CASSHQENNSPLHF. Full variable domain (rest looked up from reference TRBV5-4 and TRBJ1-6): ETGVTQSPTHLIKTRGQQVTLRCSSQSGHNTVSWYQQALGQGPQFIFQYYREEENGRGNFPPRFSGLQFPNYSSELNVNALELDDSALYLCASSHQENNSPLHFGNGTRLTVT.

This clone was detected only once. The V and J genes are TRBV4-1 and TRBJ1-5; 7 bases are shared with TRBD1. The CDR3 contains 14 residues. CDR1 and CDR2 from the germline V gene are MGHRA and YSYEKL. Trimming cost V 1 base and J 6 bases; bases outside gene matches: 3. The chain's CDR3 is CASSQGQGAQPQHF. CDR3 nucleotides: TGCGCCAGCAGCCAAGGACAGGGAGCTCAGCCCCAGCATTTT.

The CDR3 DNA reads as TGTGCCAGCAGTTCGGGGGTCACTAGCACAGATACGCAGTATTTT. This sequence encodes CASSSGVTSTDTQYF. The chain combines TRBV27 with TRBJ2-3, with a tentative D call TRBD2 (6 bases). The CDR3 runs 15 residues. V gave up 4 bases and J gave up 0 bases, with 11 bases separating them. Germline V CDR1 and CDR2: MNHEY, SMNVEV (reference sequence).

The genes are TRBV7-2 and TRBJ1-1, with 9 bases matching TRBD1. There are 14 residues in the CDR3. The J segment lost 5 bases and the V segment lost 4 bases, leaving 5 bases of the junction unmatched. Germline V CDR1 and CDR2: SGHTA, FQGNSA. The CDR3 spells CASSSRQGGTEAFF. CDR3 nucleotides: TGTGCCAGCAGCTCAAGACAGGGGGGGACTGAAGCTTTCTTT. Complete variable domain (other parts from reference TRBV7-2 and TRBJ1-1): GAGVSQSPSNKVTEKGKDVELRCDPISGHTALYWYRQSLGQGLEFLIYFQGNSAPDKSGLPSDRFSAERTGGSVSTLTIQRTQQEDSAVYLCASSSRQGGTEAFFGQGTRLTVV.

The chain combines TRBV2 with TRBJ2-5, with TRBD2 as a possible D gene (5 bases). Trimming left V 2 bases short and J 5 bases short, with 9 bases between. CDR3 length: 13 residues. Germline values: CDR1 SNHLY, CDR2 FYNNEI. Here the CDR3 reads CASSELAPETQYF. The CDR3 coding sequence is TGTGCCAGCAGTGAACTAGCCCCGGAGACCCAGTACTTC.

The chain is built from TRBV4-1 and TRBJ2-1, with 8 positions matching TRBD1. Trimming at V came to 1 base and at J to 5 bases, leaving 1 base not matched to a gene. From germline, CDR1 is MGHRA and CDR2 YSYEKL. The CDR3 is made up of 14 amino acids. The CDR3, as DNA: TGCGCCAGCAGCCAAGGGACAGGGAACAATGAGCAGTTCTTC. This sequence encodes CASSQGTGNNEQFF.

This clone was detected only once. The J gene is TRBJ1-1, the V gene TRBV19; 7 nucleotides match TRBD1. CDR1 LNHDA and CDR2 SQIVND come from the germline V gene (reference sequence). The V and J ends lost 8 bases and 3 bases, in that order; junction bases with no gene match: 12. The CDR3 loop spans 15 amino acids. CDR3 protein: CASHRRGQRDTEAFF. CDR3 DNA: TGTGCCAGTCATCGGCGGGGACAGCGGGACACTGAAGCTTTCTTT. Full variable domain (outside the CDR3, taken from reference TRBV19 and TRBJ1-1): DGGITQSPKYLFRKEGQNVTLSCEQNLNHDAMYWYRQDPGQGLRLIYYSQIVNDFQKGDIAEGYSVSREKKESFPLTVTSAQKNPTAFYLCASHRRGQRDTEAFFGQGTRLTVV.

The chain carries TRBV9 and TRBJ1-5; D possibly corresponds to TRBD1 (6 bases). The CDR3 runs to 15 residues. Germline CDR1 SGDLS, CDR2 YYNGEE. The V end lost 4 bases, the J end lost 5 bases, and 16 bases lay between the germline ends. CDR3 in DNA: TGTGCCAGCAGCCCATCGACAGGCGGTTATCAGCCCCAGCATTTT. Its protein is CASSPSTGGYQPQHF.

This rearrangement joins TRBV7-3 to TRBJ2-7, with 7 positions matching TRBD2. V lost 1 base and J lost 0; bases outside the gene matches: 3. Germline V lookup: CDR1 SGHTA, CDR2 FQGTGA. The CDR3 spans 15 residues. This chain's CDR3 is CASSLMASGSYEQYF. In DNA form, the CDR3 reads TGTGCCAGCAGCTTAATGGCTAGCGGCTCCTACGAGCAGTACTTC.

The chain combines TRBV10-1 with TRBJ2-7, with D tentatively TRBD2 (6 bases). The CDR3 length is 15 residues. V lost 3 bases, J lost 4 bases, and 16 bases lay in between. In germline, CDR1 is WNHNN, CDR2 SYGVQD (reference sequence). The CDR3 DNA reads TGCGCCAGCAGTGATGTCGGGCGGGATGCGTACGAGCAGTACTTC. Encoded protein: CASSDVGRDAYEQYF.

This clone occurred once. The rearrangement links TRBV13 to TRBJ2-3; 7 nucleotides line up with TRBD2. The CDR3 has 14 amino acids. Losses at the gene ends were 8 bases for V and 2 bases for J; bases not matched to a gene: 7. Germline V gene sequence: CDR1 PRHDT, CDR2 FYEKMQ (reference sequence). The CDR3 here is CASQWGGTTDTQYF. The CDR3 region has the DNA TGTGCCAGCCAGTGGGGGGGAACCACAGATACGCAGTATTTT.

J is TRBJ2-7 and V is TRBV7-2, with 10 bases lining up with TRBD2. CDR3 length: 16 amino acids. V shed 2 bases, J shed 0 bases, and the junction held 4 bases outside the gene matches. Germline-derived CDR1 and CDR2 are SGHTA and FQGNSA. CDR3 in amino acids: CASSLLAGAGSYEQYF. The CDR3 DNA reads TGTGCCAGCAGCTTACTAGCGGGGGCGGGCTCCTACGAGCAGTACTTC.

The rearrangement joins TRBV7-3 to TRBJ2-1; 9 bases match TRBD1. This CDR3 has 16 amino acids. From germline, CDR1 is SGHTA and CDR2 FQGTGA. J was trimmed by 4 bases and V by 0 bases; bases with no gene match: 4. CDR3 residues: CASSLTGQGPYNEQFF. DNA for the CDR3: TGTGCCAGCAGCTTAACGGGACAGGGACCTTACAATGAGCAGTTCTTC.

The rearrangement joins TRBV9 to TRBJ1-6; TRBD1 matches 8 bases. V lost 4 bases to trimming and J lost 8 bases; unmatched junction nucleotides: 8. Germline CDR1 is SGDLS and CDR2 is YYNGEE. This CDR3 has 15 amino acids. The CDR3 nucleotides are TGTGCCAGCAGCTCCGGACAGGGAGGGGATTCACCCCTCCACTTT. Its translation: CASSSGQGGDSPLHF.

The V gene is TRBV6-1, the J gene TRBJ1-3; maybe TRBD1 (5 bases). Per germline, CDR1 MNHNS and CDR2 SASEGT. Trimming pared 3 bases from V and 4 bases from J, leaving 16 bases between. The CDR3 runs 16 residues. The CDR3, as DNA: TGTGCCAGCAGTGAGCAGGGTGGACCACTAGGAAACACCATATATTTT. Its translation is CASSEQGGPLGNTIYF.

The J gene is TRBJ2-1, the V gene TRBV9, with D possibly matching TRBD2 (6 bases). The CDR3 is 16 amino acids. Looked up from germline, CDR1 is SGDLS and CDR2 is YYNGEE. The V and J ends lost 3 bases and 2 bases respectively, with 15 bases between them. The CDR3 DNA reads as TGTGCCAGCAGCGCTATGGGACTTCTCACCTACAATGAGCAGTTCTTC. This gives the protein CASSAMGLLTYNEQFF.